These T cell receptor beta chains were read from a single sample in a study of regulatory T cells in long-lasting Graves disease. TCRdb called the multiplex PCR reads again in MiXCR, with one record for every CDR3 protein. The sample lists 400,000 to 500,000 distinct CDR3 sequences, 15% occurring once. These data also formed part of another study, on T cells in Graves' hyperthyroidism and ophthalmopathy.

The specimen was peripheral blood mononuclear cells (PBMCs), collected at new diagnosis, from a patient treated with antithyroid drugs. The receptors come from a woman aged 40 to 50 with Graves disease. Both conserved end residues are trimmed from each CDR3. The D gene is left open where the match is weak.

TRBV6-5	TRBD2	TRBJ2-3	ASSSGLAGGGSTDTQY
TRBV2	NA	TRBJ2-1	ASSDWSSAAYQRNEQF
TRBV27	TRBD1	TRBJ1-2	ASSYVGGTGRWGYT
TRBV3-1	NA	TRBJ2-7	ASSRSSYEQY
TRBV20-1	NA	TRBJ2-7	SASGGRAVHEQY
TRBV11-2	TRBD1	TRBJ1-3	ASSFGTASSGNTIY
TRBV5-5	TRBD1	TRBJ1-1	ASSSYPPGGTNTEAF
TRBV19	NA	TRBJ2-2	ASSSGPSPTGELF
TRBV5-1	TRBD2	TRBJ2-7	ASSLDSGAVGQY
TRBV6-2/TRBV6-3	TRBD2	TRBJ2-1	ASSHAPGLADNEQF
TRBV3-1	NA	TRBJ2-5	ASSHRGFSETQY
TRBV27	NA	TRBJ1-1	ASSLPEAF
TRBV28	TRBD1	TRBJ2-1	ASSGSRQGPYNEQF
TRBV5-1	NA	TRBJ2-5	ASSPGPIETQY
TRBV29-1	NA	TRBJ1-2	SVAENYGYT
TRBV7-8	NA	TRBJ1-2	ASSLQTYYGYT
TRBV12-3/TRBV12-4	NA	TRBJ1-4	ASTWGWGNEKLF
TRBV12-3/TRBV12-4	TRBD2	TRBJ2-1	ASSLYGAGDSYNEQF
TRBV19	TRBD1	TRBJ1-5	ASSTRQGVGPQH
TRBV20-1	NA	TRBJ1-1	SARREQGRGDEAF
TRBV12-3/TRBV12-4	NA	TRBJ2-7	ASSFAQGTASYEQY
TRBV2	TRBD2	TRBJ2-3	ASSLSGTSRSKY
TRBV2	TRBD2	TRBJ2-1	ASRSGRSYNEQF
TRBV11-2	TRBD2	TRBJ2-3	ASSPGLAGADTQY
TRBV28	NA	TRBJ2-7	ASSQARRLLTKAPDGYEQY
TRBV5-1	NA	TRBJ1-2	ASSLNTVRYGYT
TRBV20-1	NA	TRBJ2-7	SAREATPNEQY
TRBV18	NA	TRBJ1-1	ASSPPILENTEAF
TRBV24-1	TRBD2	TRBJ2-1	ATNTLAGGSYNEQF
TRBV15	TRBD2	TRBJ2-1	ATSFSPTGNLAGEQF
TRBV11-2	TRBD2	TRBJ2-3	ASSLGRGRVRTGEREGNTQY
TRBV11-2	TRBD2	TRBJ2-1	ASSSLGEGWLYNEQF
TRBV3-1	NA	TRBJ1-5	ASSQGSDNQPQH
TRBV11-3	TRBD1	TRBJ2-3	ASSGPQGAFADTQY
TRBV28	NA	TRBJ1-3	ASGLSWGPGNTIY
TRBV7-6	NA	TRBJ2-1	ASSHSTGDSYNEQF
TRBV4-1	TRBD1	TRBJ2-7	ASSRAGQGRDEQY
TRBV10-3	NA	TRBJ2-7	AISELLNYEQY
TRBV27	TRBD2	TRBJ2-7	ASSRLAGGGYEQY
TRBV7-9	NA	TRBJ1-4	ASSLVRGIQNEKLF
TRBV6-2/TRBV6-3	TRBD2	TRBJ2-7	ASTTSGGNPYEQY
TRBV11-3	NA	TRBJ1-6	ASSLRRSRGNSPLH
TRBV5-1	TRBD2	TRBJ2-1	ASSPEGLAGSSYNEQF
TRBV27	NA	TRBJ1-1	ASSSQVYNTEAF
TRBV18	NA	TRBJ1-5	ASHRQGNNQPQH
TRBV28	TRBD1	TRBJ2-7	ASSLWDRGHWIQY
TRBV12-3/TRBV12-4	NA	TRBJ2-2	ASSLDPDSTGELF
TRBV6-1	NA	TRBJ2-7	ASSDRGISYEQY